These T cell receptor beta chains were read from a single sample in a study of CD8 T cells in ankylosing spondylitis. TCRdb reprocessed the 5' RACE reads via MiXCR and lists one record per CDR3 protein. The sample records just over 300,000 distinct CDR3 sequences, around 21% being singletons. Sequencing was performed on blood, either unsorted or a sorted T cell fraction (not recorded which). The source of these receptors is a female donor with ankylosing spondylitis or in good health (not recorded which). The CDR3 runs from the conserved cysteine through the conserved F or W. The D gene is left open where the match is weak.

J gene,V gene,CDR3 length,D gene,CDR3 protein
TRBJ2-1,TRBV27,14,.,CASRKRGIYNEQFF
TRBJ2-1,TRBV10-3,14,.,CAISETEGYNEQFF
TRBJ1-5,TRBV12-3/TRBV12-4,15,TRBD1,CASSLRDRGFQPQHF
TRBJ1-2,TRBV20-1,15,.,CSARDRGDRKGGYTF
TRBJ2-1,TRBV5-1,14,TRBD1,CASSLTGGGDEQFF
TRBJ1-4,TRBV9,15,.,CASSVLQGSNEKLFF
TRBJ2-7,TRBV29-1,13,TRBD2,CSVSGHGGGEQYF
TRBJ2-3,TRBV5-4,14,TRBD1,CASKIGTGTDTQYF
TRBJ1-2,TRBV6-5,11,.,CASSYGGLSTF
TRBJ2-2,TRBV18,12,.,CASSPGSGELFF
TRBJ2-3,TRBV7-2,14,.,CASIKGGSADTQYF
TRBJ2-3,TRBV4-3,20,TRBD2,CASSQDLGTSGISSTDTQYF
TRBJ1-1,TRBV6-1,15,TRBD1,CASRIRQGSNTEAFF
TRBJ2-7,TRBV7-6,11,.,CASSSFGVLYF
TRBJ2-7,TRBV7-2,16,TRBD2,CASSFGLLAGFYEQYF
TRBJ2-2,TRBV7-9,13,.,CASSPRPTGELFF
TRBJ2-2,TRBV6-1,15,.,CASGRGARIGGELFF
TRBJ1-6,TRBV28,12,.,CASSRTNSPLHF
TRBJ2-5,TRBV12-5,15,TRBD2,CASGLVTGGRETQYF
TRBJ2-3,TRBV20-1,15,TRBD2,CSARDEASGTDTQYF
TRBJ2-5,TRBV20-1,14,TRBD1,CSARDWRTGETQYF
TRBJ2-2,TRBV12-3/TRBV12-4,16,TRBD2,CASSLVQRESVGELFF
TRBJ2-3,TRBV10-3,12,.,CAINGGTDTQYF
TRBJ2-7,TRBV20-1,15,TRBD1,CSASGSPGGKYEQYF
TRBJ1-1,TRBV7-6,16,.,CASSFGGAGSDTEAFF
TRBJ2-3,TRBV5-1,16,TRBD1,CASSYGQAASTDTQYF
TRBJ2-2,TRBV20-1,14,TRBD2,CSAPAGVYGGELFF
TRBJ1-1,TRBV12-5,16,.,CASGLVTSGSGTEAFF
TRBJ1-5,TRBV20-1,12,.,CSATPGVQPQHF
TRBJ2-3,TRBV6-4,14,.,CASSEAGRTDTQYF
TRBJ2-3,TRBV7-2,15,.,CASSLDPGGTDTQYF
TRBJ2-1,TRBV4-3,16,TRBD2,CASSPLAGVSYNEQFF
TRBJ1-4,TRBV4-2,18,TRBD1,CASSQAASRDSSREKLFF
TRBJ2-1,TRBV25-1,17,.,CASSAPTRVLSYNEQFF